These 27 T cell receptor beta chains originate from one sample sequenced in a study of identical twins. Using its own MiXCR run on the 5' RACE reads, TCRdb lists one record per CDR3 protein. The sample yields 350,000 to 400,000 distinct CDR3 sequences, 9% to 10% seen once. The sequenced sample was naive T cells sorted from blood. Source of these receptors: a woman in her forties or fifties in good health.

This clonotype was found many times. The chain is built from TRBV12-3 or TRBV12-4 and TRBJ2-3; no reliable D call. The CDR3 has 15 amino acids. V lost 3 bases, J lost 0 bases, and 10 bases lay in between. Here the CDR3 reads CASSLMTPSTDTQYF. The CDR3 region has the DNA TGTGCCAGCAGTTTGATGACGCCGAGCACAGATACGCAGTATTTT.

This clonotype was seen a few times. This CDR3 reads CASSYQNTARPSYEQYF. The CDR3, as DNA: TGTGCCAGCAGTTATCAGAACACGGCTAGACCTTCCTACGAGCAGTACTTC. The rearrangement links TRBV6-2 or TRBV6-3 to TRBJ2-7; D is unclear. The CDR3 has 17 amino acids. V shed 3 bases and J shed 1 base, with 19 bases lying between them. Germline CDR1 is MNHEY and CDR2 is SVGEGT.

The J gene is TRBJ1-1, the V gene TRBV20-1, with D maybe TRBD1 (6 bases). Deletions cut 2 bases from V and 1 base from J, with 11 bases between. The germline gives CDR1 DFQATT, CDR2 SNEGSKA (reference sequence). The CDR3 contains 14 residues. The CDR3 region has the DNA TGCAGTGCTAGACCCCGGACAGAGAACACTGAAGCTTTCTTT. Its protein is CSARPRTENTEAFF.

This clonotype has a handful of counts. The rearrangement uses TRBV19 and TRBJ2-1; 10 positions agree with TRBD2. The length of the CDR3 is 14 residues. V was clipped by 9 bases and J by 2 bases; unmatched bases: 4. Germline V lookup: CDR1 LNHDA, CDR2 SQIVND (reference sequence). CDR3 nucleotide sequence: TGTGCCAGCCGTACTAGCGGGGCCTACAATGAGCAGTTCTTC. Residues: CASRTSGAYNEQFF.

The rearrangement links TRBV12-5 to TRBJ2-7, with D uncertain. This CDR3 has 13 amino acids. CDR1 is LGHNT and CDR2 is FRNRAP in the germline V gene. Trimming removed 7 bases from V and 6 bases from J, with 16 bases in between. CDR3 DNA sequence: TGTGCTAGTGAAACGGGCAGCTTCGGCGAGCAGTACTTC. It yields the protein CASETGSFGEQYF.

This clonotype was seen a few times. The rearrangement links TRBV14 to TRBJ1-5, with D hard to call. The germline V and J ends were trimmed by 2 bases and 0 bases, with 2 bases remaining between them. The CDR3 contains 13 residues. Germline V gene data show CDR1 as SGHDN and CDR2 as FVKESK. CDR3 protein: CASSQFSNQPQHF. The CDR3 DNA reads TGTGCCAGCAGCCAATTTAGCAATCAGCCCCAGCATTTT.

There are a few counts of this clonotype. CDR3 DNA: TGTGCCAGCAGTCTGCTAGCGGGAGAATTGGCAGATACGCAGTATTTT. Translating it yields CASSLLAGELADTQYF. The gene calls are TRBV6-6 and TRBJ2-3; 10 nucleotides align to TRBD2. Germline V CDR1 and CDR2: MNHNY, SVGAGI (reference sequence). The CDR3 runs to 16 residues. The V and J ends lost 5 bases and 4 bases, in that order; junction bases with no gene match: 9.

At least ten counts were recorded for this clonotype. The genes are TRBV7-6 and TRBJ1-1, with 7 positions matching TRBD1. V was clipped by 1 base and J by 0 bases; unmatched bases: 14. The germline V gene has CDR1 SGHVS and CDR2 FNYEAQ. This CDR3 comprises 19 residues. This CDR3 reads CASSLVIPDRRLMNTEAFF. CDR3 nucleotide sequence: TGTGCCAGCAGCTTAGTTATCCCGGACAGGAGGTTAATGAACACTGAAGCTTTCTTT.

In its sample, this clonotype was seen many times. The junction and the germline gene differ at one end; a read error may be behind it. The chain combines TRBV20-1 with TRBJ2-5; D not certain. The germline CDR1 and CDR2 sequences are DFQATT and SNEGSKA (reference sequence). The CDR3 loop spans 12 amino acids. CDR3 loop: CSARDPVGPQDF. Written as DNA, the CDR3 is TGCAGTGCTAGAGATCCCGTTGGACCCCAGGACTTC.

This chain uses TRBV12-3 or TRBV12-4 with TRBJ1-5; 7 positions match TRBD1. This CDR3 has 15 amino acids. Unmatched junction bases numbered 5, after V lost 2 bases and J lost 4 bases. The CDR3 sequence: CASSLQGGVNQPQHF. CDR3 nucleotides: TGTGCCAGCAGTTTACAGGGGGGCGTGAATCAGCCCCAGCATTTT.

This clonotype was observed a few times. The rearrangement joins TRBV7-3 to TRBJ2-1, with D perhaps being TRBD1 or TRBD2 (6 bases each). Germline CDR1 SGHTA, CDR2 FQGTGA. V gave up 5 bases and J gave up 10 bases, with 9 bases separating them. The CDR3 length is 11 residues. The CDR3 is CASSEGGEQFF. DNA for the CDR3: TGTGCCAGCAGCGAAGGGGGGGAGCAGTTCTTC. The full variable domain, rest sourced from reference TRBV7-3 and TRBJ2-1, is GAGVSQTPSNKVTEKGKYVELRCDPISGHTALYWYRQSLGQGPEFLIYFQGTGAADDSGLPNDRFFAVRPEGSVSTLKIQRTERGDSAVYLCASSEGGEQFFGPGTRLTVL.

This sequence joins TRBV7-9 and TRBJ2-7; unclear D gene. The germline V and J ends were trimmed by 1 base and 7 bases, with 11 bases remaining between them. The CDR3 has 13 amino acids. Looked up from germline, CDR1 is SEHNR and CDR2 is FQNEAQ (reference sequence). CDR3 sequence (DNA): TGTGCCAGCAGCTTAGTCCCCTCTCGGGAGCAGTACTTC. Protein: CASSLVPSREQYF.

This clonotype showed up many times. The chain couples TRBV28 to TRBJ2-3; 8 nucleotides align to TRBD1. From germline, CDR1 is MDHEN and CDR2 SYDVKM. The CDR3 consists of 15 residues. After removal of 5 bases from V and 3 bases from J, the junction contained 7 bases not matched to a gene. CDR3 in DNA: TGTGCCAGCAGTCCCGGACAGGGTCGGACAGATACGCAGTATTTT. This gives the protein CASSPGQGRTDTQYF. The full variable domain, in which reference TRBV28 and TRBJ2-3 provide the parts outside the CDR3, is DVKVTQSSRYLVKRTGEKVFLECVQDMDHENMFWYRQDPGLGLRLIYFSYDVKMKEKGDIPEGYSVSREKKERFSLILESASTNQTSMYLCASSPGQGRTDTQYFGPGTRLTVL.

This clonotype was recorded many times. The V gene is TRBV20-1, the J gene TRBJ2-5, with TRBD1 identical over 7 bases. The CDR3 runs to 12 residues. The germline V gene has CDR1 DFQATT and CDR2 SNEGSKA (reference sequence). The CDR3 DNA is TGCAGCGCCCGACAGGGTGGAGAGACCCAGTACTTC. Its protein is CSARQGGETQYF.

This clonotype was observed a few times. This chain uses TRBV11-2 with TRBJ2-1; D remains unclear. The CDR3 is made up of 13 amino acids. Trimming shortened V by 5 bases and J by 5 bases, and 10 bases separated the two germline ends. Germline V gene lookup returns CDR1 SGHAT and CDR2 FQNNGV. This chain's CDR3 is CASSHHWDNEQFF. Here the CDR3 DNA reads TGTGCCAGCAGCCACCACTGGGACAATGAGCAGTTCTTC.

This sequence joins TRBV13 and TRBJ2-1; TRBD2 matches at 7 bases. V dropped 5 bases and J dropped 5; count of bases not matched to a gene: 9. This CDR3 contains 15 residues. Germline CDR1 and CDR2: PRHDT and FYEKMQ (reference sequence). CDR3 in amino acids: CASSPRLAFDNEQFF. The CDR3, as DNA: TGTGCCAGCAGCCCACGACTAGCTTTCGACAATGAGCAGTTCTTC.

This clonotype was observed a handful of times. CDR3 nucleotides: TGTGCCAGCAGCCCTAATAACTATGGCTACACCTTC. Translated: CASSPNNYGYTF. The chain is built from TRBV21-1 and TRBJ1-2. TRBV21-1 is listed as a pseudogene. This CDR3 is 12 amino acids long.

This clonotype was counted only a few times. The DNA of the CDR3 is TGTGCCACCAGTGATCCCTCGGACCTAGCGGGAGGCTACAATGAGCAGTTCTTC. Its translation is CATSDPSDLAGGYNEQFF. The rearrangement links TRBV24-1 to TRBJ2-1; 11 bases are a match to TRBD2. V gave up 3 bases and J gave up 3 bases; unmatched junction bases: 9. Germline-derived CDR1 and CDR2 are KGHDR and SFDVKD. This CDR3 is built from 18 residues.

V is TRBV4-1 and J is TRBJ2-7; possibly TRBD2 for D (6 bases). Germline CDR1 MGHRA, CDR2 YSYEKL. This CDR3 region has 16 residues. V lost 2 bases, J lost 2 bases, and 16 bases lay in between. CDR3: CASSQMGGTPTYEQYF. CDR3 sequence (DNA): TGCGCCAGCAGCCAAATGGGCGGGACTCCAACCTACGAGCAGTACTTC.

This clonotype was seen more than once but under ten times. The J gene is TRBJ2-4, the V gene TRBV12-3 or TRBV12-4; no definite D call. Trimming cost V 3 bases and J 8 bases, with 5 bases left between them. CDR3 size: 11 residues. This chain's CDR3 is CASSFTDIQYF. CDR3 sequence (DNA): TGTGCCAGCAGTTTTACGGACATTCAGTACTTC.

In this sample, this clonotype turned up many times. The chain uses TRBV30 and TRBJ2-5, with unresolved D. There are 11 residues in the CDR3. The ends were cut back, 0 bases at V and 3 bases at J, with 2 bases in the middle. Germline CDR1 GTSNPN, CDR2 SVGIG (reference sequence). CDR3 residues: CAWSVKETQYF. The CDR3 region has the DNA TGTGCCTGGAGTGTCAAAGAGACCCAGTACTTC. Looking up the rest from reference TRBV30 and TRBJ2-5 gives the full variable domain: SQTIHQWPATLVQPVGSPLSLECTVEGTSNPNLYWYRQAAGRGLQLLFYSVGIGQISSEVPQNLSASRPQDRQFILSSKKLLLSDSGFYLCAWSVKETQYFGPGTRLLVL.

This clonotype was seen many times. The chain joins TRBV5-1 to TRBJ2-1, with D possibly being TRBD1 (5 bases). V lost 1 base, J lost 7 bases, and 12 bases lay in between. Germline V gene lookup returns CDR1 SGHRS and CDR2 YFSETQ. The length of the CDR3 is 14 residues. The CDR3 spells CASSLLGAPNEQFF. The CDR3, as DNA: TGCGCCAGCAGCTTGCTAGGGGCCCCGAATGAGCAGTTCTTC.

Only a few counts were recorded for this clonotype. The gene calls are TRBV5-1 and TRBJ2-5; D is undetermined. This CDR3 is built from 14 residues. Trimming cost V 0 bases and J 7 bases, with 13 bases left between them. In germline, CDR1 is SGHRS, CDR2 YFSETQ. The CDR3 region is CASSLEGFTGTQYF. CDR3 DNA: TGCGCCAGCAGCTTGGAGGGTTTCACGGGGACCCAGTACTTC. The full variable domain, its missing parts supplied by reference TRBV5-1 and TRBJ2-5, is KAGVTQTPRYLIKTRGQQVTLSCSPISGHRSVSWYQQTPGQGLQFLFEYFSETQRNKGNFPGRFSGRQFSNSRSEMNVSTLELGDSALYLCASSLEGFTGTQYFGPGTRLLVL.

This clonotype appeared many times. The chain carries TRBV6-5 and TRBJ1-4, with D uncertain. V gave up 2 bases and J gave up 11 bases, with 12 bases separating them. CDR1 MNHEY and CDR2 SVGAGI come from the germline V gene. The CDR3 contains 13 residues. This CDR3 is CASSYEGPPKLFF. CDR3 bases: TGTGCCAGCAGTTACGAAGGGCCCCCGAAACTGTTTTTT.

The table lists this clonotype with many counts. The CDR3 is CASGNSGQGGYYGYTF. CDR3 DNA sequence: TGCGCCAGCGGAAACTCGGGACAGGGAGGATACTATGGCTACACCTTC. V gene TRBV5-1 combines with J gene TRBJ1-2; TRBD1 matches 9 bases. Trimming took 7 bases from V and 3 from J; bases not matched to a gene: 13. The CDR3 sequence is 16 residues long. The germline V gene has CDR1 SGHRS and CDR2 YFSETQ.

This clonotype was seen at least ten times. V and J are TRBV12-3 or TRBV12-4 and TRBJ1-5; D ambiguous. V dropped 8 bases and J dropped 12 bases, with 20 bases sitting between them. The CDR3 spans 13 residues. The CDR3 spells CASGPGSRFIQHF. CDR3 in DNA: TGTGCCAGCGGCCCCGGGTCCCGTTTTATCCAGCATTTT.

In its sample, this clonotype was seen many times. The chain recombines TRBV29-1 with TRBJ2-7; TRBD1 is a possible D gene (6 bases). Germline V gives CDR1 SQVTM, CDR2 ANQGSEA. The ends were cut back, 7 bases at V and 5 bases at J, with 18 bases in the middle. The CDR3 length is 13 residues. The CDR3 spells CSAGGTGRDEQYF. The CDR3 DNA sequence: TGCAGCGCTGGGGGAACAGGGCGGGACGAGCAGTACTTC.